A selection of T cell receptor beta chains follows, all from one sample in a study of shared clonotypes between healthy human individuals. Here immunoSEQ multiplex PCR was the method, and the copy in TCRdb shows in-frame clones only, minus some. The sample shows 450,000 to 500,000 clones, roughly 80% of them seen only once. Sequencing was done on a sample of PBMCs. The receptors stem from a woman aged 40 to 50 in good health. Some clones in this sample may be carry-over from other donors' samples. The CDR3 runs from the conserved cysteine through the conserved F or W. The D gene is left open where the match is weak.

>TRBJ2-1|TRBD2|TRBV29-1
CSVTRGGSNEQFF
TGCAGCGTTACCAGAGGCGGGAGCAATGAGCAGTTCTTC
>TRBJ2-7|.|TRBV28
CASSPAGTVSSYEQYF
TGTGCCAGCAGTCCAGCAGGGACGGTAAGCTCCTACGAGCAGTACTTC
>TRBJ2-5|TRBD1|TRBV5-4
CASSSGDRDQETQYF
TGTGCCAGCAGCTCGGGCGACAGGGACCAAGAGACCCAGTACTTC
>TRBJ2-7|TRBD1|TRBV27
CASSSYRDRAHEQYF
TGTGCCAGCAGCTCATATCGGGACAGGGCCCACGAGCAGTACTTC
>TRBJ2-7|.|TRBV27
CASSLSGPKYEQYF
TGTGCCAGCAGTTTATCTGGACCAAAATACGAGCAGTACTTC
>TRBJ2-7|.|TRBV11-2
CASTFLRGRTSYEQYF
TGTGCCAGCACCTTCTTACGGGGGAGGACCTCCTACGAGCAGTACTTC
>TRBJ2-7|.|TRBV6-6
CASSQKGNEQYF
TGTGCCAGCAGCCAAAAGGGGAACGAGCAGTACTTC
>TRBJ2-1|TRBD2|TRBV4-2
CASSHGTSGSNEQFF
TGTGCCAGCAGCCATGGGACTAGCGGGAGCAATGAGCAGTTCTTC
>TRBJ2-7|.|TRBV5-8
CASSPPRDNPYEQYF
TGTGCCAGCAGCCCCCCGCGGGACAATCCCTACGAGCAGTACTTC
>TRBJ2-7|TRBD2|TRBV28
CASAAGNPYEQYF
TGTGCCAGCGCAGCGGGGAACCCCTACGAGCAGTACTTC
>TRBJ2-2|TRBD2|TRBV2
CASSRLAAQHTGELFF
TGTGCCAGCAGTCGACTAGCGGCCCAACACACCGGGGAGCTGTTTTTT
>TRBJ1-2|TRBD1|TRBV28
CAITGTGGRYGYTF
TGTGCCATAACCGGGACAGGGGGGAGGTATGGCTACACCTTC
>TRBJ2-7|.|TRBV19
CASSIGLSYEQYF
TGTGCCAGTAGTATCGGGCTATCGTACGAGCAGTACTTC